Below are 13 T cell receptor beta chains sequenced from a single sample in a study of spatial heterogeneity in lung cancer. MiXCR, run by TCRdb on the 5' RACE reads, gives a single entry per CDR3 protein. There are about 12,000 distinct CDR3 sequences in the sample; roughly 6.2% occur only once, and about 9.3% lies in the top ten. Time point given: sample taken at primary tumor resection. Sequencing was performed on whole RNA extracted from tumor and nontumor lung tissue, or from frozen PBMC, and the material was left unsorted. Sequencing was performed on normal lung tissue next to the tumor, taken at surgery. These receptor sequences come from a male donor with early-stage non-small cell lung cancer.

This rearrangement joins TRBV10-2 to TRBJ2-7, with D perhaps TRBD2 (6 bases). Trimming took 8 bases from V and 7 from J, leaving 15 bases between them. The CDR3 covers 12 residues. CDR1 and CDR2 from the germline V gene are WSHSY and SAAADI. For the CDR3, the DNA is TGCGCCAGCTGCCATCCCGCGGGGGAGCAGTACTTC. It yields the protein CASCHPAGEQYF.

This clonotype was seen at least ten times. V is TRBV10-3 and J is TRBJ2-6; no reliable D call. The CDR3 spans 13 residues. V lost 8 bases to trimming and J lost 4 bases, with 9 bases between them. In germline, CDR1 is ENHRY, CDR2 SYGVKD. The DNA for the CDR3 is TGTGCCATCTCCGAGCCCGGGGCCAACGTCCTGACTTTC. Translation: CAISEPGANVLTF.

This clonotype appeared a few times. The chain carries TRBV6-5 and TRBJ2-5; tentatively, D is TRBD1 (6 bases). V was clipped by 6 bases and J by 7 bases, with 24 bases between them. The CDR3 runs 16 residues. CDR1 is MNHEY and CDR2 is SVGAGI in the germline V gene. The CDR3 here is CASRAHREASRGTQYF. DNA of the CDR3: TGTGCCAGCAGGGCCCACAGGGAAGCCAGCAGGGGGACCCAGTACTTC.

The table lists this clonotype with many counts. The rearrangement joins TRBV7-2 to TRBJ1-5; the D is unclear. The germline CDR1 and CDR2 sequences are SGHTA and FQGNSA. The CDR3 runs 17 residues. Deletions cut 4 bases from V and 0 bases from J, with 16 bases between. CDR3 coding DNA: TGTGCCAGCAGCTCCCCCTCAGGTTTCTATAGCAATCAGCCCCAGCATTTT. It is translated as CASSSPSGFYSNQPQHF.

This clonotype was counted at least ten times. The CDR3 is CASRKGGSGANVLTF. In DNA, the CDR3 is TGTGCCAGCAGAAAGGGGGGTTCTGGGGCCAACGTCCTGACTTTC. The chain has TRBV7-2 and TRBJ2-6, with D perhaps being TRBD1 or TRBD2 (6 bases each). Germline loops: CDR1 SGHTA, CDR2 FQGNSA. The CDR3 contains 15 residues. With 6 bases removed from V and 1 base from J, the gap between germline ends came to 10 bases.

This clonotype was counted many times. J is TRBJ1-2 and V is TRBV9; D may be TRBD1 (6 bases). Trimming removed 0 bases at V and 7 bases at J, with 16 bases between. This CDR3 is 15 amino acids long. CDR1 is SGDLS and CDR2 is YYNGEE in the germline V gene. The CDR3 protein is CASSVAGGRLGGYTF. The CDR3 nucleotides are TGTGCCAGCAGCGTAGCTGGGGGCCGACTCGGTGGCTACACCTTC.

This clonotype was seen repeatedly, ten times or more. The rearrangement links TRBV20-1 to TRBJ2-5; D tentatively fits TRBD1 or TRBD2 (5 bases each). Germline-derived CDR1 and CDR2 are DFQATT and SNEGSKA (reference sequence). The CDR3 is 17 residues long. Trimming took off 0 bases at V and 3 bases at J, with 20 bases between the two ends. CDR3 coding DNA: TGCAGTGCTAGAGATGTCGGGGATAGGGGTCGGGAAGAGACCCAGTACTTC. Protein sequence: CSARDVGDRGREETQYF.

J is TRBJ1-2 and V is TRBV29-1; 7 nucleotides line up with TRBD1. Losses at the gene ends were 4 bases for V and 0 bases for J; bases not matched to a gene: 5. The CDR3 totals 14 residues. Germline assignment: CDR1 SQVTM and CDR2 ANQGSEA. The CDR3 reads CSVVRDSSNYGYTF. DNA of the CDR3: TGCAGCGTTGTCCGGGACAGTTCTAACTATGGCTACACCTTC.

This clonotype was counted at least ten times. The chain couples TRBV29-1 to TRBJ2-7; D is tentatively TRBD1 or TRBD2 (5 bases each). CDR3 length: 12 residues. Germline CDR1 reads SQVTM; CDR2 reads ANQGSEA. The V end lost 8 bases, the J end lost 2 bases, and 13 bases lay between the germline ends. CDR3 amino acids: CSFWDGAYEQYF. The CDR3 region has the DNA TGCAGCTTTTGGGACGGAGCCTACGAGCAGTACTTC.

This clonotype occurred a few times. The rearrangement uses TRBV29-1 and TRBJ1-4, with D possibly being TRBD1 (5 bases). This CDR3 spans 15 amino acids. Germline CDR1 SQVTM, CDR2 ANQGSEA. The V gene lost 7 bases and the J gene lost 8 bases, with 23 bases spanning the gap. CDR3 coding DNA: TGCAGCGCCAGCCAGGCATTCACAGGATCCGAAAAACTGTTTTTT. It encodes CSASQAFTGSEKLFF. The entire variable domain, with the rest obtained from reference TRBV29-1 and TRBJ1-4, is as follows: SAVISQKPSRDICQRGTSLTIQCQVDSQVTMMFWYRQQPGQSLTLIATANQGSEATYESGFVIDKFPISRPNLTFSTLTVSNMSPEDSSIYLCSASQAFTGSEKLFFGSGTQLSVL.

This clonotype was detected many times. The chain is built from TRBV3-1 and TRBJ1-2, with D tentatively TRBD1 (5 bases). Germline V gene lookup returns CDR1 LGHDT and CDR2 YNNKEL (reference sequence). The CDR3 consists of 14 residues. Between the trimmed V and J ends, which lost 4 bases and 0 bases, there was a span of 9 bases. CDR3 bases: TGTGCCAGCAGCCCCCCGACAGCTAACTATGGCTACACCTTC. Translation gives CASSPPTANYGYTF. The variable domain in full, with the rest retrieved from reference TRBV3-1 and TRBJ1-2, is DTAVSQTPKYLVTQMGNDKSIKCEQNLGHDTMYWYKQDSKKFLKIMFSYNNKELIINETVPNRFSPKSPDKAHLNLHINSLELGDSAVYFCASSPPTANYGYTFGSGTRLTVV.

This clonotype was observed at least ten times. The rearrangement links TRBV2 to TRBJ1-5, with 9 bases identical to TRBD1. J gave up 6 bases and V 6 bases, and 6 bases lay outside the gene matches. The CDR3 contains 14 residues. The germline V gene has CDR1 SNHLY and CDR2 FYNNEI. The CDR3 nucleotides are TGTGCCAGCAGGGGGACAGGGATGGGTCAGCCCCAGCATTTT. Its translation is CASRGTGMGQPQHF.

This clonotype has only a few counts. The rearrangement uses TRBV29-1 and TRBJ1-1, with D hard to call. The germline V gene has CDR1 SQVTM and CDR2 ANQGSEA. The germline V and J ends were trimmed by 7 bases and 0 bases, with 6 bases remaining between them. CDR3 length: 11 amino acids. The CDR3 protein is CSARLNTEAFF. In DNA form, the CDR3 reads TGCAGCGCTCGACTGAACACTGAAGCTTTCTTT.